This is a list of T cell receptor beta chains from one sample in a study of T cells in Graves' hyperthyroidism and ophthalmopathy. MiXCR, run by TCRdb on the multiplex PCR reads, gives a single entry per CDR3 protein. The sample includes more than 350,000 distinct CDR3 sequences, 14% to 15% of them seen just once. The source material was blood. Receptor source: a woman in her 30s with Graves' hyperthyroidism. Both conserved end residues are part of each CDR3. The D gene is left open where the match is weak. Size tells how often a clone was seen (once, few, many) or the class of an expanded clone, and some rows leave it out.

V gene	D gene	clone size	J gene	CDR3 length	CDR3 DNA	CDR3 protein
TRBV20-1	TRBD2	.	TRBJ2-1	14	TGCAGTGCTAGGAGGACTAGCGGGAGGAATGAGCAGTTCTTC	CSARRTSGRNEQFF
TRBV6-5	.	.	TRBJ1-5	18	TGTGCCAGCAGTTACTCGAATCGGCAGTTATATAGCAATCAGCCCCAGCATTTT	CASSYSNRQLYSNQPQHF
TRBV5-4	TRBD1	few	TRBJ2-2	16	TGTGCCAGCAGCTGGGGACAGGGGGCGAGCACCGGGGAGCTGTTTTTT	CASSWGQGASTGELFF
TRBV20-1	TRBD2	.	TRBJ2-3	15	TGCAGTGCTCGTCAGCGGGAGACCCACCCAGATACGCAGTATTTT	CSARQRETHPDTQYF
TRBV5-6	TRBD2	few	TRBJ2-3	18	TGTGCCAGCAGCTTGGCCTGGGGGGCTAGCGGGCACACAGATACGCAGTATTTT	CASSLAWGASGHTDTQYF
TRBV27	.	.	TRBJ1-1	15	TGTGCCAGCACTCCGACGGGGGATCCGAACACTGAAGCTTTCTTT	CASTPTGDPNTEAFF
TRBV7-8	TRBD1	many	TRBJ2-7	14	TGTGCCAGCAGCCAGCCCGGACAGGGGAACGAGCAGTACTTC	CASSQPGQGNEQYF
TRBV11-2	TRBD1	many	TRBJ2-1	15	TGTGCCAGCAGCATGCCCTGGGACAGGGGGAATGAGCAGTTCTTC	CASSMPWDRGNEQFF
TRBV5-1	TRBD2	few	TRBJ2-2	20	TGCGCCAGCAGCTCAGGGAGGGGACTAGCGGGATCGACCCGCGGCGGGGAGCTGTTTTTT	CASSSGRGLAGSTRGGELFF
TRBV6-1	.	.	TRBJ1-2	14	TGTGCCAGCAGAAAAAGAGGGGATTCCTATGGCTACACCTTC	CASRKRGDSYGYTF
TRBV18	TRBD2	many	TRBJ2-1	15	TGTGCCAGCTCACCGGGACTAGCGTCTTACAATGAGCAGTTCTTC	CASSPGLASYNEQFF
TRBV29-1	TRBD2	few	TRBJ2-7	13	TGCAGCGTTGAACTAGCGGGAAAGTACGAGCAGTACTTC	CSVELAGKYEQYF
TRBV28	.	.	TRBJ1-6	13	TGTGCCAGCAGTACCGACTCTTATTCACCCCTCCACTTT	CASSTDSYSPLHF
TRBV20-1	TRBD1	few	TRBJ1-2	14	TGCAGTGCTAGTGCTTCGACAGGGAGGTATGGCTACACCTTC	CSASASTGRYGYTF
TRBV29-1	.	.	TRBJ1-2	12	TGCAGCGTTGAACTTACAGCCTATGGCTACACCTTC	CSVELTAYGYTF
TRBV6-2/TRBV6-3	.	few	TRBJ2-2	18	TGTGCCAGCAGTTATCCCCCCCGACCGAAAATAAACACCGGGGAGCTGTTTTTT	CASSYPPRPKINTGELFF
TRBV7-2	.	many	TRBJ1-1	15	TGTGCCAGCAGCTCACCCGACCTGGGGAACACTGAAGCTTTCTTT	CASSSPDLGNTEAFF
TRBV5-4	TRBD1	.	TRBJ2-3	14	TGTGCCAGCAGCAGCGCGGGACAGGGAAATACGCAGTATTTT	CASSSAGQGNTQYF
TRBV20-1	TRBD2	many	TRBJ2-5	15	TGCAGTGCTAACGTAGCGGGAGCCTACCAAGAGACCCAGTACTTC	CSANVAGAYQETQYF
TRBV13	TRBD2	.	TRBJ2-1	19	TGTGCCAGCAGCCGCGACGGATGGGGACTAGCGGGATTGGAGAATGAGCAGTTCTTC	CASSRDGWGLAGLENEQFF
TRBV5-1	.	.	TRBJ2-7	15	TGCGCCAGCAGCCCCCAGGAGGGGGCCGCCTACGAGCAGTACTTC	CASSPQEGAAYEQYF
TRBV7-2	.	many	TRBJ1-1	13	TGTGCCAGCAGCTTAGAAGGGAAAACTGAAGCTTTCTTT	CASSLEGKTEAFF
TRBV20-1	TRBD2	.	TRBJ2-3	15	TGCAGTGCCCCCGTTGCGGGAGGGAGCACAGATACGCAGTATTTT	CSAPVAGGSTDTQYF
TRBV11-2	.	.	TRBJ2-5	14	TGTGCCAGCAGCCCGGGAGGGACAGCTGAGACCCAGTACTTC	CASSPGGTAETQYF
TRBV5-4	TRBD1	.	TRBJ1-1	15	TGTGCCAGCAGCCCACAACAGGGGAGGAACACTGAAGCTTTCTTT	CASSPQQGRNTEAFF
TRBV4-2	TRBD2	.	TRBJ2-2	19	TGTGCCAGCAGCCAAGACTGGGCGTCTAGCGGGCTCTACACCGGGGAGCTGTTTTTT	CASSQDWASSGLYTGELFF
TRBV5-5	.	many	TRBJ2-7	12	TGTGCCAGCAGCTTGATTGAGAACGAGCAGTACTTC	CASSLIENEQYF
TRBV28	TRBD1	few	TRBJ1-2	14	TGTGCCAGCAGCTCCAGACAGGGTTGGGGTGGCTACACCTTC	CASSSRQGWGGYTF
TRBV15	TRBD2	many	TRBJ2-7	18	TGTGCCACCAGCAGAGAGTGGTTTCCGGTACTAGCGTCCTACGAGCAGTACTTC	CATSREWFPVLASYEQYF
TRBV10-3	.	.	TRBJ2-1	12	TGTGCCATCAGTGATTCCTTCGATGAGCAGTTCTTC	CAISDSFDEQFF
TRBV28	TRBD2	few	TRBJ2-4	13	TGTGCCACCCTCGGAGCGGGAGAGGTCATTCAGTACTTC	CATLGAGEVIQYF
TRBV11-2	.	many	TRBJ2-1	16	TGTGCCAGCAGCTTTTCGGTACAGAGGAGGTTGAATGAGCAGTTCTTC	CASSFSVQRRLNEQFF
TRBV2	.	many	TRBJ2-2	14	TGTGCCAGCATCCAATCAAAGAACGCCGGGGAGCTGTTTTTT	CASIQSKNAGELFF